This is a list of T cell receptor beta chains from one sample in a study of T-cell memory formation after mild COVID-19. MiXCR was run by TCRdb on the 5' RACE reads, yielding one entry per CDR3 protein. This table has more than 400,000 distinct CDR3 sequences, 15% to 20% appearing once. The specimen was PBMCs or a T cell subset sorted from them (not recorded which). These receptors were collected from an adult woman who had mild COVID-19 (a few samples of this study predate the infection). Cell type and time point are not known. Both conserved end residues are part of each CDR3. The D gene is left open where the match is weak. Clone size, where shown, is once, few, many, or a class for clones that have expanded.

V gene: TRBV20-1
J gene: TRBJ2-4
clone size: many
D gene: .
CDR3 protein: CSAIDLAKNIQYF
CDR3 DNA: TGCAGTGCTATAGATCTAGCCAAAAACATTCAGTACTTC

V gene: TRBV20-1
J gene: TRBJ2-5
clone size: .
D gene: .
CDR3 protein: CSAPRPPDPQYQETQYF
CDR3 DNA: TGCAGTGCTCCCAGACCTCCGGACCCCCAGTACCAAGAGACCCAGTACTTC

V gene: TRBV4-2
J gene: TRBJ2-3
clone size: .
D gene: .
CDR3 protein: CASSQDRTDTDTQYF
CDR3 DNA: TGTGCCAGCAGCCAAGATCGAACAGACACAGATACGCAGTATTTT

V gene: TRBV19
J gene: TRBJ1-5
clone size: few
D gene: .
CDR3 protein: CASRTGLNQPQHF
CDR3 DNA: TGTGCCAGTAGAACAGGGTTGAATCAGCCCCAGCATTTT

V gene: TRBV20-1
J gene: TRBJ1-2
clone size: .
D gene: .
CDR3 protein: CSAREDRRQGYTF
CDR3 DNA: TGCAGTGCTAGAGAAGACAGGCGTCAAGGCTACACCTTC

V gene: TRBV7-6
J gene: TRBJ2-3
clone size: .
D gene: TRBD2
CDR3 protein: CASSFSGGTAADTQYF
CDR3 DNA: TGTGCCAGCAGCTTTAGCGGGGGAACTGCCGCAGATACGCAGTATTTT

V gene: TRBV5-1
J gene: TRBJ1-6
clone size: many
D gene: .
CDR3 protein: CASSLEALSAFNSPLHF
CDR3 DNA: TGCGCCAGCAGCTTGGAGGCTCTCTCAGCCTTTAATTCACCCCTCCACTTT

V gene: TRBV20-1
J gene: TRBJ2-7
clone size: many
D gene: TRBD2
CDR3 protein: CSARDPLAGPSSYEQYF
CDR3 DNA: TGCAGTGCTAGAGACCCCCTAGCGGGACCCAGCTCCTACGAGCAGTACTTC

V gene: TRBV7-3
J gene: TRBJ2-7
clone size: .
D gene: TRBD2
CDR3 protein: CASSLLPGLPSYEQYF
CDR3 DNA: TGTGCCAGCAGCTTATTACCGGGACTACCATCCTACGAGCAGTACTTC

V gene: TRBV20-1
J gene: TRBJ1-2
clone size: few
D gene: TRBD1
CDR3 protein: CSATLTGNYGYTF
CDR3 DNA: TGCAGTGCTACTCTGACAGGGAACTATGGCTACACCTTC

V gene: TRBV20-1
J gene: TRBJ2-1
clone size: .
D gene: .
CDR3 protein: CSARVYSASQSSYNEQFF
CDR3 DNA: TGCAGTGCTAGAGTATATTCGGCCTCCCAGAGCTCCTACAATGAGCAGTTCTTC

V gene: TRBV7-3
J gene: TRBJ2-1
clone size: .
D gene: TRBD2
CDR3 protein: CASSLRGGRNEQFF
CDR3 DNA: TGTGCCAGCAGCTTGCGGGGGGGCCGGAATGAGCAGTTCTTC

V gene: TRBV12-3/TRBV12-4
J gene: TRBJ1-2
clone size: few
D gene: TRBD1
CDR3 protein: CASSLRTGGGYTF
CDR3 DNA: TGTGCCAGCAGTCTCAGGACAGGGGGTGGCTACACCTTC

V gene: TRBV29-1
J gene: TRBJ2-2
clone size: few
D gene: .
CDR3 protein: CSVTRPPGTGELFF
CDR3 DNA: TGCAGCGTGACCCGTCCGCCGGGCACCGGGGAGCTGTTTTTT

V gene: TRBV7-9
J gene: TRBJ2-1
clone size: once
D gene: .
CDR3 protein: CASSSGGTGDEQFF
CDR3 DNA: TGTGCCAGCAGCTCGGGCGGGACGGGCGATGAGCAGTTCTTC

V gene: TRBV19
J gene: TRBJ2-7
clone size: .
D gene: TRBD2
CDR3 protein: CASSHSGLAAYEQYF
CDR3 DNA: TGTGCCAGTAGTCACAGTGGACTAGCCGCCTACGAGCAGTACTTC

V gene: TRBV7-2
J gene: TRBJ2-6
clone size: .
D gene: .
CDR3 protein: CASTSPVSGANVLTF
CDR3 DNA: TGTGCCAGTACCTCGCCGGTCTCTGGGGCCAACGTCCTGACTTTC

V gene: TRBV12-3/TRBV12-4
J gene: TRBJ2-1
clone size: .
D gene: TRBD1
CDR3 protein: CASRPTGQGFYNEQFF
CDR3 DNA: TGTGCCAGCAGGCCGACGGGACAGGGGTTCTACAATGAGCAGTTCTTC

V gene: TRBV4-2
J gene: TRBJ1-4
clone size: .
D gene: .
CDR3 protein: CASSQDNLYSGGGEKLFF
CDR3 DNA: TGTGCCAGCAGCCAAGATAATCTATATTCGGGGGGCGGAGAAAAACTGTTTTTT

V gene: TRBV30
J gene: TRBJ2-5
clone size: .
D gene: .
CDR3 protein: CAWRIPPAQETQYF
CDR3 DNA: TGTGCCTGGAGAATCCCACCTGCCCAAGAGACCCAGTACTTC

V gene: TRBV29-1
J gene: TRBJ2-1
clone size: many
D gene: TRBD2
CDR3 protein: CSVGRAGGSNEQFF
CDR3 DNA: TGCAGCGTTGGAAGGGCCGGGGGGAGCAATGAGCAGTTCTTC

V gene: TRBV3-1
J gene: TRBJ2-1
clone size: .
D gene: TRBD2
CDR3 protein: CASSQATSGGFGQFF
CDR3 DNA: TGTGCCAGCAGCCAAGCGACTAGCGGGGGTTTTGGGCAGTTCTTC

V gene: TRBV12-3/TRBV12-4
J gene: TRBJ1-1
clone size: many
D gene: .
CDR3 protein: CASSFRRGKSTEAFF
CDR3 DNA: TGTGCCAGCAGTTTCCGCAGGGGTAAGAGCACTGAAGCTTTCTTT

V gene: TRBV29-1
J gene: TRBJ1-2
clone size: many
D gene: .
CDR3 protein: CSVTRGYGYTF
CDR3 DNA: TGCAGCGTGACCAGAGGCTATGGCTACACCTTC

V gene: TRBV6-6
J gene: TRBJ1-2
clone size: few
D gene: .
CDR3 protein: CASRTSDGFYGYTF
CDR3 DNA: TGTGCCAGCAGGACTTCGGACGGATTCTATGGCTACACCTTC

V gene: TRBV7-9
J gene: TRBJ1-2
clone size: few
D gene: .
CDR3 protein: CASSTSEAGMNYGYTF
CDR3 DNA: TGTGCCAGCAGCACCTCTGAAGCAGGGATGAACTATGGCTACACCTTC

V gene: TRBV6-5
J gene: TRBJ2-5
clone size: few
D gene: .
CDR3 protein: CASSSRGAQYF
CDR3 DNA: TGTGCCAGCAGCTCCAGGGGGGCCCAGTACTTC

V gene: TRBV24-1
J gene: TRBJ2-1
clone size: .
D gene: .
CDR3 protein: CATSDFLDEQFF
CDR3 DNA: TGTGCCACCAGTGATTTCCTAGATGAGCAGTTCTTC

V gene: TRBV2
J gene: TRBJ2-2
clone size: many
D gene: .
CDR3 protein: CASSDMGAGELFF
CDR3 DNA: TGTGCCAGCAGTGATATGGGGGCCGGGGAGCTGTTTTTT

V gene: TRBV27
J gene: TRBJ2-2
clone size: .
D gene: .
CDR3 protein: CASSWLLDTGELFF
CDR3 DNA: TGTGCCAGCAGTTGGTTATTGGACACCGGGGAGCTGTTTTTT

V gene: TRBV12-3/TRBV12-4
J gene: TRBJ2-1
clone size: many
D gene: TRBD1
CDR3 protein: CASSSTGDGLYNEQFF
CDR3 DNA: TGTGCCAGCAGTTCTACAGGGGATGGGCTCTACAATGAGCAGTTCTTC

V gene: TRBV9
J gene: TRBJ2-1
clone size: .
D gene: TRBD2
CDR3 protein: CASSVGRISGSFDNEQFF
CDR3 DNA: TGTGCCAGCAGCGTAGGGAGGATTAGCGGGAGTTTCGACAATGAGCAGTTCTTC

V gene: TRBV7-8
J gene: TRBJ2-1
clone size: few
D gene: .
CDR3 protein: CASSQIRTDHYNEQFF
CDR3 DNA: TGTGCCAGCAGCCAAATAAGGACGGACCACTACAATGAGCAGTTCTTC

V gene: TRBV29-1
J gene: TRBJ1-3
clone size: .
D gene: .
CDR3 protein: CSAGDGSGNTIYF
CDR3 DNA: TGCAGCGCCGGGGACGGCTCTGGAAACACCATATATTTT

V gene: TRBV7-2
J gene: TRBJ2-7
clone size: few
D gene: .
CDR3 protein: CASSFGGAGPSYEQYF
CDR3 DNA: TGTGCCAGCAGCTTTGGGGGGGCGGGCCCCTCCTACGAGCAGTACTTC

V gene: TRBV4-1
J gene: TRBJ1-5
clone size: .
D gene: .
CDR3 protein: CASSQVAGTSQPQHF
CDR3 DNA: TGCGCCAGCAGCCAAGTTGCGGGTACCTCTCAGCCCCAGCATTTT

V gene: TRBV23-1
J gene: TRBJ2-2
clone size: .
D gene: TRBD2
CDR3 protein: CASSQLASGSSGELFF
CDR3 DNA: TGCGCCAGCAGTCAATTGGCTAGCGGGAGTTCCGGGGAGCTGTTTTTT

V gene: TRBV18
J gene: TRBJ1-4
clone size: .
D gene: .
CDR3 protein: CASSPYPPSTNEKLFF
CDR3 DNA: TGTGCCAGCTCACCATATCCCCCATCAACTAATGAAAAACTGTTTTTT

V gene: TRBV12-3/TRBV12-4
J gene: TRBJ2-5
clone size: few
D gene: .
CDR3 protein: CASRTQETQYF
CDR3 DNA: TGTGCCAGCAGGACTCAAGAGACCCAGTACTTC

V gene: TRBV5-1
J gene: TRBJ2-7
clone size: .
D gene: TRBD1
CDR3 protein: CASSFGDRSQQQYF
CDR3 DNA: TGCGCCAGCAGCTTCGGGGACAGGTCCCAGCAGCAGTACTTC

V gene: TRBV18
J gene: TRBJ2-1
clone size: .
D gene: .
CDR3 protein: CASSPSSFYNEQFF
CDR3 DNA: TGTGCCAGCTCACCAAGCAGCTTTTACAATGAGCAGTTCTTC

V gene: TRBV5-1
J gene: TRBJ2-6
clone size: .
D gene: .
CDR3 protein: CASSLVVGSGANVLTF
CDR3 DNA: TGCGCCAGCAGCTTGGTTGTGGGCTCTGGGGCCAACGTCCTGACTTTC

V gene: TRBV7-8
J gene: TRBJ1-4
clone size: few
D gene: .
CDR3 protein: CASSLMWGPRDEKLFF
CDR3 DNA: TGTGCCAGCAGCTTAATGTGGGGACCGAGGGATGAAAAACTGTTTTTT

V gene: TRBV12-3/TRBV12-4
J gene: TRBJ1-6
clone size: .
D gene: .
CDR3 protein: CASSLSAGASPLHF
CDR3 DNA: TGTGCCAGCAGTTTATCCGCAGGCGCCTCACCCCTCCACTTT

V gene: TRBV12-3/TRBV12-4
J gene: TRBJ2-1
clone size: .
D gene: .
CDR3 protein: CASTFSTSIQEQFF
CDR3 DNA: TGTGCCAGCACCTTCTCGACTAGTATTCAGGAGCAGTTCTTC

V gene: TRBV29-1
J gene: TRBJ2-7
clone size: .
D gene: TRBD1
CDR3 protein: CSVVLRDSYEQYF
CDR3 DNA: TGCAGCGTTGTGCTCCGGGACAGCTACGAGCAGTACTTC